Listed below are T cell receptor beta chains from one sample, sequenced in a study of breast tumors, draining lymph nodes, adjacent tissues. MiXCR was run by TCRdb on the multiplex PCR reads, yielding one entry per CDR3 protein. The data show approximately 47,000 distinct CDR3 sequences, more than 20% seen once. Sequences were obtained from breast tumor tissue. These receptors were obtained from a female donor with breast cancer. Some clones in this sample may be carry-over from other donors' samples. Both conserved end residues are trimmed from each CDR3. Only some rows state a clone size, as once, few, many or a class for expanded clones.

J gene | V gene | clone size | CDR3 protein
TRBJ1-6 | TRBV7-2 | many | ASSLPGYNSPLH
TRBJ2-3 | TRBV28 | . | ASSPSGMGVGTDTQY
TRBJ2-7 | TRBV3-1 | many | ASSQSTGVGEQY
TRBJ2-3 | TRBV5-6 | many | ASSPPGGRNTDTQY
TRBJ1-5 | TRBV12-3/TRBV12-4 | many | ASSPRGTHDSNQPQH
TRBJ1-5 | TRBV6-1 | many | ASSELDRGVQPQH
TRBJ2-3 | TRBV9 | many | ASSSSDRTDTQY
TRBJ1-5 | TRBV19 | . | ASSPVREYSNQPQH
TRBJ2-7 | TRBV7-3 | . | ASSLTPSGIWEQY
TRBJ2-7 | TRBV5-6 | many | ASSEGSSYEQY
TRBJ2-7 | TRBV3-1 | many | ASSSHRGSVQY
TRBJ2-5 | TRBV7-9 | large | ASSSGRGETQY
TRBJ1-2 | TRBV18 | many | ASSPRVGGYT
TRBJ2-5 | TRBV20-1 | many | SARESGGGQTQY
TRBJ2-7 | TRBV7-8 | many | ASSLVYPSWYYEQY
TRBJ2-1 | TRBV12-3/TRBV12-4 | many | ASSLGGSYNEQF
TRBJ1-5 | TRBV12-3/TRBV12-4 | many | ASRSDRASNQPQH
TRBJ1-5 | TRBV6-1 | . | ASSEADRVAQPQH
TRBJ2-2 | TRBV4-1 | many | ASSPAGARSNTGELF
TRBJ2-1 | TRBV7-3 | many | ASSLIPIGSGTPLNEQF
TRBJ1-6 | TRBV5-1 | many | ASSMGLPNSPLH
TRBJ2-2 | TRBV7-2 | . | ASSQGAANTGELF
TRBJ1-6 | TRBV18 | many | ASSGQGGYSPLH
TRBJ1-1 | TRBV25-1 | . | ASSEAEHTEAF
TRBJ2-1 | TRBV11-2 | many | ASSLMPTNNEQF
TRBJ2-3 | TRBV27 | . | ASRGYGGGATDTQY
TRBJ1-6 | TRBV24-1 | many | ATSDTGQDSPLH
TRBJ2-5 | TRBV11-3 | many | ASSKGDLAGIQETQY
TRBJ2-5 | TRBV11-2 | medium-sized | ASSFKGSTSGRVVTQY
TRBJ1-5 | TRBV6-6 | medium-sized | ASSYEEGRADNQPQH
TRBJ2-3 | TRBV20-1 | medium-sized | SARAADTQY
TRBJ1-1 | TRBV2 | . | ASKGQGHVGEAF
TRBJ2-7 | TRBV7-2 | many | ASSTGTTIGYEQY
TRBJ1-1 | TRBV7-9 | once | ASSSRDKNTEAF
TRBJ1-5 | TRBV5-5 | many | ASSLGSHNQPQH
TRBJ1-6 | TRBV5-8 | . | ACSRGLTDNSPLH
TRBJ2-7 | TRBV11-2 | many | ASSSTSGGWENEQY
TRBJ1-2 | TRBV5-1 | many | ASSLVGSEGYGYT
TRBJ2-5 | TRBV30 | few | AWTSGGSLQETQY
TRBJ2-2 | TRBV5-1 | many | ASSLAREGLGELF
TRBJ2-5 | TRBV11-2 | many | ASSLEYNQETQY
TRBJ1-5 | TRBV7-9 | . | ASSLVGLGNQPQH
TRBJ2-5 | TRBV7-2 | . | ASSSWTGQETQY
TRBJ2-1 | TRBV4-1 | many | ASSHLQGVNEQF
TRBJ2-1 | TRBV6-1 | . | ASSMTGVKYNEQF